This T cell receptor beta chain was sequenced in a study of T cells after yellow fever vaccination. TCRdb reprocessed the 5' RACE reads with MiXCR, giving one entry per CDR3 protein. The sample consists of 250,000 to 300,000 distinct CDR3 sequences, roughly 5% of them appearing once. CDR1 DFQATT and CDR2 SNEGSKA come from the germline V gene (reference sequence). The CDR3 extends over 12 amino acids. Trimming took 0 bases from V and 8 from J; bases not matched to a gene: 1. This receptor was identified in a man aged 18 to 35 who received the YFV17D yellow fever vaccine. This chain connects TRBV20-1 to TRBJ1-5, with 7 positions matching TRBD1. The sample was CD4+ T cells sorted from PBMCs, taken on the day of the yellow fever booster vaccination. The CDR3: CSAREQGKPQHF. Written as DNA, the CDR3 is TGCAGTGCTAGAGAACAGGGGAAGCCCCAGCATTTT.